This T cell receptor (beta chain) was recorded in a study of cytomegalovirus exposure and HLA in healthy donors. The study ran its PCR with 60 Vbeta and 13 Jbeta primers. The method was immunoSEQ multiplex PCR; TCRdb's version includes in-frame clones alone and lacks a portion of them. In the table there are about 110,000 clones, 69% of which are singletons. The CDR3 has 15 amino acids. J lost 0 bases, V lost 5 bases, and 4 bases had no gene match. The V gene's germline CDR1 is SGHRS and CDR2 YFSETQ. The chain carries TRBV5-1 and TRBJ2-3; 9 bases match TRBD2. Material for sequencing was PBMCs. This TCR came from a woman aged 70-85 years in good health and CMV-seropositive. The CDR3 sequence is CASSGLATSTDTQYF. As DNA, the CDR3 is TGCGCCAGCAGTGGACTAGCGACTAGCACAGATACGCAGTATTTT.